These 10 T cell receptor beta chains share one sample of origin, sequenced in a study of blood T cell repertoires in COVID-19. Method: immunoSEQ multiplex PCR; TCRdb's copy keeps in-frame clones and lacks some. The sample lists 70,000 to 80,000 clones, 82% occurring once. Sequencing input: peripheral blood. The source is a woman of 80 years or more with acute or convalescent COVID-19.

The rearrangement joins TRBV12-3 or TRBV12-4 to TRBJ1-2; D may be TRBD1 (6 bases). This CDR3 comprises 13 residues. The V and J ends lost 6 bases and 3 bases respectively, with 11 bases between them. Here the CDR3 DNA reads TGTGCCAGCAGATCGCCAGGGGACTATGGCTACACCTTC. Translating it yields CASRSPGDYGYTF.

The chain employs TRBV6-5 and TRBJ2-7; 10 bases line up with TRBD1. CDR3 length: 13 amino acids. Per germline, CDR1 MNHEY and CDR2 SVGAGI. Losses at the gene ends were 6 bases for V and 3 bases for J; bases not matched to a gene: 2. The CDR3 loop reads CASSRDRGYEQYF. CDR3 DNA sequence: TGTGCCAGCAGCCGGGACAGGGGCTACGAGCAGTACTTC.

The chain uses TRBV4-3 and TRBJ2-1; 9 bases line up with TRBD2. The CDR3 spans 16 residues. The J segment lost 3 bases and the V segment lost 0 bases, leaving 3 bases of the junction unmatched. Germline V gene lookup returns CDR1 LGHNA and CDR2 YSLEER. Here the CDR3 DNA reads TGCGCCAGCAGCCAAGATCTAGCGGGGTACTACAATGAGCAGTTCTTC. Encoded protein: CASSQDLAGYYNEQFF.

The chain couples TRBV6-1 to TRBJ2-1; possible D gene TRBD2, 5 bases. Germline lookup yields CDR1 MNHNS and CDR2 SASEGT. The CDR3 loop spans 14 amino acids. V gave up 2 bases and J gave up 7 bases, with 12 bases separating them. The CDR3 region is CASSEQAVRNEQFF. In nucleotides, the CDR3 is TGTGCCAGCAGTGAACAAGCGGTCCGGAATGAGCAGTTCTTC.

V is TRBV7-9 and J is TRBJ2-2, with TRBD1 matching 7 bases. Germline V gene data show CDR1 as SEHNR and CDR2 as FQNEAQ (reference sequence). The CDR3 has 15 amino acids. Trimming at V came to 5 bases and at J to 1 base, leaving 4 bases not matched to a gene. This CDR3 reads CASSPQGWNTGELFF. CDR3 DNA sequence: TGTGCCAGCAGCCCACAGGGGTGGAACACCGGGGAGCTGTTTTTT.

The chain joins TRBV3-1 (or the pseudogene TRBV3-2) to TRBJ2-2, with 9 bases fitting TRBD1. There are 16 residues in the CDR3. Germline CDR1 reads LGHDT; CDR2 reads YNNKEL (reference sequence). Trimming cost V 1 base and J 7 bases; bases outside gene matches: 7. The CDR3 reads CASSQGLGQGGGELFF. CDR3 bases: TGTGCCAGCAGCCAAGGATTGGGACAGGGCGGCGGGGAGCTGTTTTTT.

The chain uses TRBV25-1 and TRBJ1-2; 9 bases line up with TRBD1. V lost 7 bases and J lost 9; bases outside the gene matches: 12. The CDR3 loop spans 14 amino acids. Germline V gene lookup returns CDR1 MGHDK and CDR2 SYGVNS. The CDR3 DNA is TGTGCCAGCACCCCCGGGACAGGGTATCTGCGCTACACCTTC. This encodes CASTPGTGYLRYTF.

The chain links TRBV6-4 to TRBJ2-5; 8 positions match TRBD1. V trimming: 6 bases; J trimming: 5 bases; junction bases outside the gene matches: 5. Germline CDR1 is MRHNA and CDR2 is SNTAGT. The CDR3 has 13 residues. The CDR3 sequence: CASRTGAWETQYF. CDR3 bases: TGTGCCAGCAGGACAGGGGCGTGGGAGACCCAGTACTTC.

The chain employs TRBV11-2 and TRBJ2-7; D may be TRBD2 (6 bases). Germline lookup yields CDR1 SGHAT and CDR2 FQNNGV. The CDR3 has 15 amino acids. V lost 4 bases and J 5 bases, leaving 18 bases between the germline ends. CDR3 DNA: TGTGCCAGCAGCTGGCGGAGGGCAAAGGCGGACGAGCAGTACTTC. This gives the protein CASSWRRAKADEQYF.

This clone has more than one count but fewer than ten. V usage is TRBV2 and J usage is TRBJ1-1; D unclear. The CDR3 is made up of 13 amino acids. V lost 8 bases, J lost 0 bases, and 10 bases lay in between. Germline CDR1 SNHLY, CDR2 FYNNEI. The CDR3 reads CASYRVMNTEAFF. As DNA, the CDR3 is TGTGCCAGCTACAGAGTTATGAACACTGAAGCTTTCTTT. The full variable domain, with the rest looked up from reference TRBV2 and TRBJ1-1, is EPEVTQTPSHQVTQMGQEVILRCVPISNHLYFYWYRQILGQKVEFLVSFYNNEISEKSEIFDDQFSVERPDGSNFTLKIRSTKLEDSAMYFCASYRVMNTEAFFGQGTRLTVV.